The clone carrying this TCR beta chain has only a few counts. As yet, its antigen is unknown. The record originates from a study of blood T cells in healthy people across ages. Study details: Using template switching, researchers captured about one barcoded beta molecule for each two T cells.

Notes on the study in general: Per-million-T-cell TCR beta diversity fell roughly linearly with age.

A J-beta primer mix and a sample-barcoded 5' primer were used in a second PCR of about 7 to 12 cycles. TCRdb reprocessed the 5' RACE reads via MiXCR and lists one record per CDR3 protein. Of roughly 700,000 distinct CDR3 sequences listed, 20% to 25% are singletons. Trimming at V came to 4 bases and at J to 7 bases, leaving 10 bases not matched to a gene. The germline CDR1 and CDR2 sequences are PRHDT and FYEKMQ (reference sequence). The CDR3 length is 16 residues. The sample was also linked to a second study, of T cells of mothers and their children. In that study: Whether pairs are related or unrelated, thymic selection shapes their TCR recombination output in much the same way.

The receptor was derived from a boy between 5 and 17 years old in good health. The sequenced material came from blood. This chain connects TRBV13 to TRBJ2-1, with 10 bases identical to TRBD2. CDR3 loop: CASSSPPSGSRNEQFF. In DNA form, the CDR3 reads TGTGCCAGCAGCTCACCCCCTAGCGGGAGTAGAAATGAGCAGTTCTTC.